The subject of this entry is one TCR beta chain. Its antigen is currently unknown. In germline, CDR1 is SGHDT, CDR2 YYEEEE. This CDR3 has 15 residues. Unmatched junction bases numbered 3, after V lost 1 base and J lost 2 bases. The data originate from a study of beta chain features in type 1 diabetes. In the study overall: Taken together, all samples contributed nearly 110 million examined sorted cells. Study observations and caveats: With patients and controls alike, PCR might favor shorter templates to an equal degree.

Reverse transcription of all isolated RNA meant that expressed TCRB transcripts were sequenced. Clones were sequenced by immunoSEQ multiplex PCR, and TCRdb holds only the in-frame ones, with some missing. The profile covers 360,000 or so clones, with less than 20% appearing a single time and 0.044% taken by the ten largest. This receptor was obtained from a woman in her late teens or twenties in good health. The V gene is TRBV5-6, the J gene TRBJ2-5; 9 positions match TRBD1. The sequenced sample was naive CD4+ T cells from blood. As DNA, the CDR3 is TGTGCCAGCAGCTTGCGAGGGACAGGGCAAGAGACCCAGTACTTC. This sequence encodes CASSLRGTGQETQYF.